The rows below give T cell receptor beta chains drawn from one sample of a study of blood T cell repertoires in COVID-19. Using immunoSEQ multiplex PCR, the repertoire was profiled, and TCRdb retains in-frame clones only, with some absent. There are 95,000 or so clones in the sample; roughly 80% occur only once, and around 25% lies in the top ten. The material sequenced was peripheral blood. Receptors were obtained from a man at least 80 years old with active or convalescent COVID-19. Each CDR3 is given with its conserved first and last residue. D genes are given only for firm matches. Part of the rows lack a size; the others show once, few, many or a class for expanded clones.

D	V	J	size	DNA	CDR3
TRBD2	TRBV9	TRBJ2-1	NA	TGTGCCAGCAGCGTTAGCGGGGACCGCTACAATGAGCAGTTCTTC	CASSVSGDRYNEQFF
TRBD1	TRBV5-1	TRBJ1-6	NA	TGCGCCAGCAGCTCGACAGGGGGCAATTCACCCCTCCACTTT	CASSSTGGNSPLHF
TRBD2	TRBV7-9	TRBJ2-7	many	TGTGCCAGCAGCCTAGCGCGGGGGGGGCTGGACGAGCAGTACTTC	CASSLARGGLDEQYF
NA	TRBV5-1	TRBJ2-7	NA	TGCGCCAGCAGCTTGGTGGTCGGGGTTGGAGAGCAGTACTTC	CASSLVVGVGEQYF
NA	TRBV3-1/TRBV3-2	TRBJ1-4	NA	TGTGCCAGCAGCCGTCGGGGAGGAAATGAAAAACTGTTTTTT	CASSRRGGNEKLFF
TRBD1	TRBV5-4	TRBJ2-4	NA	TGTGCCAGCAGTCTGGGGACAGGACTAGCCAAAAACATTCAGTACTTC	CASSLGTGLAKNIQYF
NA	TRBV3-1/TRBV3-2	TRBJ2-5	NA	TGTGCCAGCAGCCGCCCGACCGGCGGCCAAGAGACCCAGTACTTC	CASSRPTGGQETQYF
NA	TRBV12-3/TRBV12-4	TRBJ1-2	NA	TGTGCCAGCAGTTTCGAGCCGATTTATGGCTACACCTTC	CASSFEPIYGYTF
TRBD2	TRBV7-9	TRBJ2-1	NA	TGTGCCAGCAGCTTAGACCCGGGACTAGCGGGGGGGGTTGAGCAGTTCTTC	CASSLDPGLAGGVEQFF
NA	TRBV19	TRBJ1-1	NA	TGTGCCAGTAGTATAGAGGGAGGGAACACTGAAGCTTTCTTT	CASSIEGGNTEAFF
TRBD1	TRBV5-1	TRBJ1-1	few	TGCGCCAGCAGCTTGAGGGGGGACAGGTATGACACTGAAGCTTTCTTT	CASSLRGDRYDTEAFF
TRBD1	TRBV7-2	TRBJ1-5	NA	TGTGCCAGCAGCTCTGGGGACAGAAACAATCAGCCCCAGCATTTT	CASSSGDRNNQPQHF
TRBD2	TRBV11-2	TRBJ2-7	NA	TGTGCCAGCAGCTTAGAAGGACTAGCGGGGGGGCCGCACGAGCAGTACTTC	CASSLEGLAGGPHEQYF
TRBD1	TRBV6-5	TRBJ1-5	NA	TGTGCCAGCAGCCGAGGAGCAGGGGGTCAGCCCCAGCATTTT	CASSRGAGGQPQHF
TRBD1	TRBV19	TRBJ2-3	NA	TGTGCCAGTGGGACAGTCTACACAGATACGCAGTATTTT	CASGTVYTDTQYF
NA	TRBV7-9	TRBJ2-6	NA	TGTGCCAGCACCCGAAGGGGGGGCTTTGGGGCCAACGTCCTGACTTTC	CASTRRGGFGANVLTF
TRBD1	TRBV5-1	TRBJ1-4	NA	TGCGCCAGCAGCATAGACAGGGTATCTGAAAAACTGTTTTTT	CASSIDRVSEKLFF
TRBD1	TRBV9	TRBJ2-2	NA	TGTGCCAGCAGCGCAGCCAGGGGGCCGAACACCGGGGAGCTGTTTTTT	CASSAARGPNTGELFF
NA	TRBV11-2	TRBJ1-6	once	TGTGCCAGCACCTTCAGGGGTGGCTCACCCCTCCACTTT	CASTFRGGSPLHF
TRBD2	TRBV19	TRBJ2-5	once	TGTGCCAGTAGTAGATTAGCGGGGGGCCGAGGGGAGACCCAGTACTTC	CASSRLAGGRGETQYF
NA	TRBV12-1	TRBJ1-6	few	TGTGCCAGCAGCTCAAAGCTCCCCGGGACAGAAAATTCACCCCTCCACTTT	CASSSKLPGTENSPLHF
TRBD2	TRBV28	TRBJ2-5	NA	TGTGCCAGCAGTTTTGTAGCGGGGACACAGCAAGAGACCCAGTACTTC	CASSFVAGTQQETQYF
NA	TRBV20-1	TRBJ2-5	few	TGCAGTGCCGCCCGGGAGACCCAGTACTTC	CSAARETQYF
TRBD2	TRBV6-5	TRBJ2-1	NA	TGTGCCAGCATTTCGGACCGGGGGGGAAATGAGCAGTTCTTC	CASISDRGGNEQFF
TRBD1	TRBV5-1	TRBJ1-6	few	TGCGCCAGCAGCCCAGGACAGGGTTCACCCCTCCACTTT	CASSPGQGSPLHF
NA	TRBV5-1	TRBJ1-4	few	TGCGCCAGCAGCTTGGGGCAGGGAGGTGAAAAACTGTTTTTT	CASSLGQGGEKLFF
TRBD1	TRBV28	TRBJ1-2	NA	TGTGCCAGCAGTGCCCCAAGCACAGGGGGCTATGGCTACACCTTC	CASSAPSTGGYGYTF
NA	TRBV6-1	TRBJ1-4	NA	TGTGCCAGCAGTGACAGGTTCGTTGAAAAACTGTTTTTT	CASSDRFVEKLFF
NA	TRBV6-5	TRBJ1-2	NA	TGTGCCAGCAGTTACGGTCCAACTCGGGGTGGCTACACCTTC	CASSYGPTRGGYTF
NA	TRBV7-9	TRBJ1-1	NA	TGTGCCAGCAGCTTAGATACGGGTAGAAACACTGAAGCTTTCTTT	CASSLDTGRNTEAFF
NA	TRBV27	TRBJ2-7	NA	TGTGCCAGCAGTTTATTCCCAGGGGCGTTCGAGCAGTACTTC	CASSLFPGAFEQYF
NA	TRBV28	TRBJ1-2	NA	TGTGCCAGCAGTTTCAACCCGACAGGACCCTCCGGCTACACCTTC	CASSFNPTGPSGYTF
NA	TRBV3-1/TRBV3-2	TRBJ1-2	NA	TGTGCCAGCAGCCAGGGGGGAGTCTATGGCTACACCTTC	CASSQGGVYGYTF
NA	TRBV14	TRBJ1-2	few	TGTGCCAGCAGCCAAAGTTCGGCAGGCCACTATGGCTACACCTTC	CASSQSSAGHYGYTF
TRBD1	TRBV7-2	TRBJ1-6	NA	TGTGCCAGCAGCCTAACTCTTAGGGGACAGGCCTTGGATTCACCCCTCCACTTT	CASSLTLRGQALDSPLHF
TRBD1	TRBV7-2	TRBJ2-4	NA	TGTGCCAGCAGCTCATCAGGACAGGGGGCTATCGGGGAGTACTTC	CASSSSGQGAIGEYF
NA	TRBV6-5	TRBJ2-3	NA	TGTGCCAGCAGTTCCCGCCAACAGGATGATACGCAGTATTTT	CASSSRQQDDTQYF
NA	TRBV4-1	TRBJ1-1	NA	TGCGCCAGCAGCCAAGTAGGGAGAGGCGGGGGCACTGAAGCTTTCTTT	CASSQVGRGGGTEAFF
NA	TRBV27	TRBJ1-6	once	TGTGCCAGCAGACCGGGGGGAAATTCACCCCTCCACTTT	CASRPGGNSPLHF
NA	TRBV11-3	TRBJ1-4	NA	TGTGCCAGCAGCCTTACAACTAATGAAAAACTGTTTTTT	CASSLTTNEKLFF
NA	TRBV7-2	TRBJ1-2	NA	TGTGCCAGCAGCTTATGGGGGGTTACAAACTATGGCTACACCTTC	CASSLWGVTNYGYTF
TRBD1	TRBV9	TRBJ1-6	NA	TGTGCCAGCAGCGTATACAGGGGAAATTCACCCCTCCACTTT	CASSVYRGNSPLHF
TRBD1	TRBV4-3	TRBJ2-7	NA	TGCGCCAGCAGCCAGTACCAGGGGGCCTACGAGCAGTACTTC	CASSQYQGAYEQYF
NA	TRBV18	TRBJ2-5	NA	TGTGCCAGCTCACTCGGACAGAACCAAGAGACCCAGTACTTC	CASSLGQNQETQYF
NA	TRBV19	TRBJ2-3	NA	TGTGCCAGTAGTATAGGTGGAGGGATCACAGATACGCAGTATTTT	CASSIGGGITDTQYF
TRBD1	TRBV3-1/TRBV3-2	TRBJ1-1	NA	TGTGCCAGCAGCCATTTGACAGGGGCCCTGATGAACACTGAAGCTTTCTTT	CASSHLTGALMNTEAFF
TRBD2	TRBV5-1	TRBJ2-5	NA	TGCGCCAGCAGCATACTAGCGGGGGGCCCCCTCGGGGAGACCCAGTACTTC	CASSILAGGPLGETQYF
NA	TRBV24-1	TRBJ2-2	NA	TGTGCCAGCCGGGACACAGACACCGGGGAGCTGTTTTTT	CASRDTDTGELFF
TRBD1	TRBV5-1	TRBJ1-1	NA	TGCGCCAGCAGCTTGGCCGGGCAGGGGGTGACTGAAGCTTTCTTT	CASSLAGQGVTEAFF
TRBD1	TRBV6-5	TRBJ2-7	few	TGTGCCAGCAACATAAAGGGGGCGGGCGAGCAGTACTTC	CASNIKGAGEQYF
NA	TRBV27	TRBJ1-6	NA	TGTGCCAGCAGTTTATCCCGTAGGTCGGGCAGGGCAAATAATTCACCCCTCCACTTT	CASSLSRRSGRANNSPLHF